A single sample is the source of the 23 T cell receptor beta chains below, sequenced in a study of blood T cell repertoires in COVID-19. Assay: immunoSEQ multiplex PCR; the TCRdb copy retains only in-frame clones and omits some. The sample has 130,000 to 150,000 clones, roughly 88% seen once. Sequencing was carried out using PBMCs or T cells enriched from blood (not recorded which). Receptor source: a woman in her 30s with acute COVID-19.

The chain employs TRBV28 and TRBJ1-3; a weak D match, TRBD1 (5 bases). Trimming pared 5 bases from V and 0 bases from J, leaving 11 bases between. The CDR3 sequence is 15 residues long. Germline CDR1 is MDHEN and CDR2 is SYDVKM. The CDR3 DNA follows: TGTGCCAGCAGTCCAACAGGATCCTCTGGAAACACCATATATTTT. It specifies CASSPTGSSGNTIYF.

This CDR3 reads CASSRVQGYEQYF. The CDR3 nucleotides read TGTGCCAGCAGCCGTGTCCAGGGCTACGAGCAGTACTTC. The chain has TRBV6-5 and TRBJ2-7; a possible D gene is TRBD1 (5 bases). Trimming took off 6 bases at V and 3 bases at J, with 12 bases between the two ends. The CDR3 length is 13 residues. The germline V gene has CDR1 MNHEY and CDR2 SVGAGI.

The chain joins TRBV3-1 (or the pseudogene TRBV3-2) to TRBJ2-5; no clear D gene. This CDR3 is 14 amino acids long. The germline gives CDR1 LGHDT, CDR2 YNNKEL (reference sequence). V lost 2 bases to trimming and J lost 4 bases, with 11 bases between them. The DNA of the CDR3 is TGTGCCAGCAGCCAAAATCGCGGTGGAGAGACCCAGTACTTC. It is translated as CASSQNRGGETQYF.

The chain has TRBV19 and TRBJ2-1; maybe TRBD2 (5 bases). Trimming stripped 5 bases from V and 0 bases from J, with 14 bases between. This CDR3 is built from 16 residues. Germline values: CDR1 LNHDA, CDR2 SQIVND (reference sequence). The CDR3 loop is CASSPQGGSSYNEQFF. DNA of the CDR3: TGTGCCAGTAGTCCTCAAGGTGGGAGCTCCTACAATGAGCAGTTCTTC. The full variable domain, its missing parts supplied by reference TRBV19 and TRBJ2-1, is DGGITQSPKYLFRKEGQNVTLSCEQNLNHDAMYWYRQDPGQGLRLIYYSQIVNDFQKGDIAEGYSVSREKKESFPLTVTSAQKNPTAFYLCASSPQGGSSYNEQFFGPGTRLTVL.

The chain combines TRBV18 with TRBJ2-3; 10 bases map to TRBD2. The junction had 7 bases not matched to a gene; V was cut back by 8 bases and J by 2 bases. Germline V gives CDR1 KGHSH, CDR2 LQKENI. The CDR3 loop spans 15 amino acids. The DNA for the CDR3 is TGTGCCAGCCGGGCTAGCGGGAGAGTCACAGATACGCAGTATTTT. Amino acid sequence: CASRASGRVTDTQYF. The full variable domain, completed using reference TRBV18 and TRBJ2-3, is NAGVMQNPRHLVRRRGQEARLRCSPMKGHSHVYWYRQLPEEGLKFMVYLQKENIIDESGMPKERFSAEFPKEGPSILRIQQVVRGDSAAYFCASRASGRVTDTQYFGPGTRLTVL.

The V gene is TRBV7-8, the J gene TRBJ1-5; the D is unclear. The germline gives CDR1 SGHVS, CDR2 FQNEAQ. This CDR3 region has 13 residues. The V end was cut by 5 bases, the J end by 6 bases, with 11 bases between. The DNA for the CDR3 is TGTGCCAGCAGCCCGACGGGGATTCAGCCCCAGCATTTT. The encoded protein is CASSPTGIQPQHF.

The CDR3 region is CASSPLGLTSGLETQYF. CDR3 in DNA: TGTGCCAGCAGCCCCTTAGGATTGACTAGCGGGCTCGAGACCCAGTACTTC. The chain is built from TRBV7-2 and TRBJ2-5; 10 bases map to TRBD2. Germline V CDR1 and CDR2: SGHTA, FQGNSA. This CDR3 contains 17 residues. The junction had 14 bases not matched to a gene; V was cut back by 5 bases and J by 5 bases.

This clone was detected only once. This chain links TRBV5-8 with TRBJ1-1; 8 bases match TRBD1. The germline CDR1 and CDR2 sequences are SGHTS and YDEGEE. V was clipped by 2 bases and J by 4 bases; unmatched bases: 7. The CDR3 loop spans 15 amino acids. CDR3 bases: TGTGCCAGCAGCTTAACAGGGGGGGCTTTCACTGAAGCTTTCTTT. Protein sequence: CASSLTGGAFTEAFF. The complete variable domain, with remaining parts taken from reference TRBV5-8 and TRBJ1-1, reads EAGVTQSPTHLIKTRGQQATLRCSPISGHTSVYWYQQALGLGLQFLLWYDEGEERNRGNFPPRFSGRQFPNYSSELNVNALELEDSALYLCASSLTGGAFTEAFFGQGTRLTVV.

The chain has TRBV12-3 or TRBV12-4 and TRBJ2-5, with D unclear. With 8 bases removed from V and 3 bases from J, the gap between germline ends came to 10 bases. The CDR3 totals 12 residues. The CDR3 is CASRRREETQYF. DNA of the CDR3: TGTGCCAGCCGCCGGAGAGAAGAGACCCAGTACTTC.

Here the CDR3 reads CASREDGNFYGYTF. In nucleotides, the CDR3 is TGTGCCAGCAGGGAGGACGGGAACTTCTATGGCTACACCTTC. The rearrangement joins TRBV2 to TRBJ1-2; D remains ambiguous. The CDR3 is 14 residues long. CDR1 and CDR2 (germline): SNHLY, FYNNEI. With 6 bases removed from V and 4 bases from J, the gap between germline ends came to 15 bases.

This clone has a single count. The rearrangement joins TRBV9 to TRBJ2-1; tentatively, D is TRBD2 (6 bases). Germline V gene data show CDR1 as SGDLS and CDR2 as YYNGEE. This CDR3 has 15 residues. V was pared by 0 bases and J by 2 bases, with 9 bases between. In DNA form, the CDR3 reads TGTGCCAGCAGCGTAGCCGGGAGCCCCTACAATGAGCAGTTCTTC. Its protein is CASSVAGSPYNEQFF.

The rearrangement links TRBV3-1 (or the pseudogene TRBV3-2) to TRBJ2-7; TRBD2 matches 8 bases. The CDR3 is 15 residues long. CDR1 LGHDT and CDR2 YNNKEL come from the germline V gene (reference sequence). J was trimmed by 5 bases and V by 4 bases; bases with no gene match: 10. CDR3 coding DNA: TGTGCCAGCAGCCTCGTCTTAGCGGGACCCCACGAGCAGTACTTC. Its protein is CASSLVLAGPHEQYF.

This clone appeared a single time. This sequence joins TRBV7-6 and TRBJ2-1; TRBD2 aligns across 11 bases. This CDR3 spans 22 amino acids. The V and J ends lost 2 bases and 5 bases, in that order; junction bases with no gene match: 23. Germline assignment: CDR1 SGHVS and CDR2 FNYEAQ. The DNA of the CDR3 is TGTGCCAGCAGCTTATCGGTAGTTCTCGGGACTAGCGGTTTACTAAGGGACAATGAGCAGTTCTTC. It is translated as CASSLSVVLGTSGLLRDNEQFF.

The chain uses TRBV28 and TRBJ2-3, with TRBD2 identical over 14 bases. The germline V gene encodes CDR1 MDHEN and CDR2 SYDVKM. V lost 5 bases to trimming and J lost 4 bases; unmatched junction nucleotides: 23. The CDR3 length is 22 residues. The DNA for the CDR3 is TGTGCCAGCAGTCCCCCCGGGGGGGACGTGGGACTAGCGGGAGCCCGGCCAGATACGCAGTATTTT. This translates into CASSPPGGDVGLAGARPDTQYF.

The chain employs TRBV7-9 and TRBJ2-2, with 7 positions matching TRBD2. Trimming took 5 bases from V and 6 from J; bases not matched to a gene: 3. Germline assignment: CDR1 SEHNR and CDR2 FQNEAQ (reference sequence). CDR3 length: 13 residues. The CDR3 reads CASSLTSAGELFF. DNA of the CDR3: TGTGCCAGCAGCCTTACTAGCGCCGGGGAGCTGTTTTTT.

The chain recombines TRBV5-6 with TRBJ2-2; 12 bases are a match to TRBD2. The V gene's germline CDR1 is SGHDT and CDR2 YYEEEE. The CDR3 covers 17 residues. With 6 bases clipped from V and 7 bases from J, the junction kept 13 bases outside the gene matches. CDR3 in DNA: TGTGCCAGCAACTCAGGATCTAGCGGGAGGGCGGTCGGGGAGCTGTTTTTT. Amino acid sequence: CASNSGSSGRAVGELFF.

The rearrangement links TRBV7-2 to TRBJ2-7; D is possibly TRBD2 (6 bases). V lost 5 bases and J 6 bases, leaving 20 bases between the germline ends. CDR3 length equals 15 residues. Per the germline V gene, CDR1 is SGHTA and CDR2 is FQGNSA. CDR3 nucleotide sequence: TGTGCCAGCAGCGCTATACTAGCCGGAGCGGGCGAGCAGTACTTC. Its protein product is CASSAILAGAGEQYF.

This chain joins TRBV7-8 and TRBJ2-5; D not certain. This CDR3 spans 14 amino acids. V was cut by 2 bases and J by 3 bases, with 10 bases left in between. From germline, CDR1 is SGHVS and CDR2 FQNEAQ. CDR3 in amino acids: CASSLMSLEETQYF. In DNA form, the CDR3 reads TGTGCCAGCAGCTTAATGAGTCTGGAAGAGACCCAGTACTTC.

V and J are TRBV28 and TRBJ1-4; TRBD1 agrees at 7 bases. Germline V gene sequence: CDR1 MDHEN, CDR2 SYDVKM. The junction had 9 bases not matched to a gene; V was cut back by 5 bases and J by 6 bases. This CDR3 region has 15 residues. The CDR3 sequence: CASSPLGGRDEKLFF. The CDR3 coding sequence is TGTGCCAGCAGTCCCTTAGGGGGCCGGGATGAAAAACTGTTTTTT.

In its sample, this clone was seen a few times. The chain has TRBV11-2 and TRBJ1-5; 8 nucleotides line up with TRBD1. The CDR3 contains 13 residues. The germline gives CDR1 SGHAT, CDR2 FQNNGV. The J segment lost 7 bases and the V segment lost 5 bases, leaving 4 bases of the junction unmatched. The CDR3, as DNA: TGTGCCAGCAGCCCGACAGGGGTACAGCCCCAGCATTTT. Its protein product is CASSPTGVQPQHF.

This clone has just a few counts. The gene calls are TRBV6-4 and TRBJ2-1; 12 nucleotides match TRBD2. Losses at the gene ends were 3 bases for V and 7 bases for J; bases not matched to a gene: 4. Germline V gene lookup returns CDR1 MRHNA and CDR2 SNTAGT. This CDR3 is 15 amino acids long. The CDR3 region has the DNA TGTGCCAGCAGTGAAGGCCTAGCGGGAGGGAATGAGCAGTTCTTC. Translating it yields CASSEGLAGGNEQFF.

This chain joins TRBV6-2 or TRBV6-3 and TRBJ2-7; 8 nucleotides align to TRBD2. V gave up 2 bases and J gave up 2 bases; unmatched junction bases: 11. In germline, CDR1 is MNHEY, CDR2 SVGEGT. The CDR3 runs to 17 residues. CDR3 sequence reads: CASSYPYSGKRTYEQYF. Written as DNA, the CDR3 is TGTGCCAGCAGTTACCCTTATAGCGGGAAAAGGACCTACGAGCAGTACTTC.

The DNA of the CDR3 is TGTGCCAGCACCTCCCCAGGCACTGAAGCTTTCTTT. This sequence encodes CASTSPGTEAFF. This chain joins TRBV28 and TRBJ1-1; the D is unclear. V shed 7 bases and J shed 4 bases, with 10 bases lying between them. Germline V lookup: CDR1 MDHEN, CDR2 SYDVKM. This CDR3 comprises 12 residues.